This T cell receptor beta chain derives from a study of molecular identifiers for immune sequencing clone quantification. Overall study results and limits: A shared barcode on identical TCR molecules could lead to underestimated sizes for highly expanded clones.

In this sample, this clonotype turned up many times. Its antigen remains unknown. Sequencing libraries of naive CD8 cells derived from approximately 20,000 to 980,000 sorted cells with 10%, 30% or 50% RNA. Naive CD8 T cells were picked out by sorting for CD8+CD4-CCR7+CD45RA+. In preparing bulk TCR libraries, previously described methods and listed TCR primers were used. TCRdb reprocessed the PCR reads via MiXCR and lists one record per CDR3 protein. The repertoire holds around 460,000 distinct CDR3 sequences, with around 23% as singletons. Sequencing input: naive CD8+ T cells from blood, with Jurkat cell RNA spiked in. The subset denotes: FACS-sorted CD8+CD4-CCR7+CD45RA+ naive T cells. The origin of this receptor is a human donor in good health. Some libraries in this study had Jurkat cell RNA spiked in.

CDR3 sequence: CASRRSTDTQYF. CDR3 bases: TGTGCCAGCAGACGTAGCACAGATACGCAGTATTTT. This chain links TRBV5-4 with TRBJ2-3, with D unresolved. With 5 bases removed from V and 0 bases from J, the gap between germline ends came to 4 bases. Germline V lookup: CDR1 SGHNT, CDR2 YYREEE (reference sequence). The CDR3 covers 12 residues.